This T cell receptor (beta chain) appears in the sequencing data of a study of OX40 agonist ivuxolimab in advanced cancers. The repertoire was sequenced with immunoSEQ multiplex PCR; TCRdb's copy has only in-frame clones and lacks some. The sample records roughly 58,000 clones, around three quarters being singletons. CDR3 length: 15 amino acids. The germline gives CDR1 KGHSH, CDR2 LQKENI. Unmatched junction bases numbered 5, after V lost 0 bases and J lost 3 bases. The chain is built from TRBV18 and TRBJ2-7; 7 bases are a match to TRBD1. The sample in question was CD4+ or CD8+ T cells sorted from blood, obtained in a trial of the OX40 agonist ivuxolimab. The sequence was collected from an adult with an advanced solid tumor such as melanoma, head and neck, liver or kidney cancer. The CDR3 coding sequence is TGTGCCAGCTCACCACCTCAGCAGGGGGTCTACGAGCAGTACTTC. This encodes CASSPPQQGVYEQYF.